This is a list of T cell receptor beta chains from one sample in a study of cytomegalovirus exposure and HLA in healthy donors. Generated by immunoSEQ multiplex PCR, the TCRdb table keeps only in-frame clones and is missing some. The sample has about 140,000 clones; 75% to 85% are singletons. The sequenced material came from PBMCs. These TCRs come from a woman under 30 in good health and CMV-seropositive. Both conserved end residues are part of each CDR3. The D gene is left open where the match is weak. Expanded clones get a size class; other rows say once, few or many, or leave the size out.

CDR3aa: CASSSVGTSYEQYF; CDR3nt: TGTGCCAGCAGCTCCGTGGGCACCTCCTACGAGCAGTACTTC; abundance: NA; d_gene: NA; j_gene: TRBJ2-7; len: 14; v_gene: TRBV28
CDR3aa: CASSLTGTGGSYNEQFF; CDR3nt: TGTGCCAGCAGTTTGACCGGGACAGGGGGCTCCTACAATGAGCAGTTCTTC; abundance: NA; d_gene: TRBD1; j_gene: TRBJ2-1; len: 17; v_gene: TRBV28
CDR3aa: CAISEPDTGELFF; CDR3nt: TGTGCCATCAGTGAGCCAGACACCGGGGAGCTGTTTTTT; abundance: NA; d_gene: NA; j_gene: TRBJ2-2; len: 13; v_gene: TRBV10-3
CDR3aa: CASSLVVLGTEQETQYF; CDR3nt: TGCGCCAGCAGCTTGGTCGTTCTAGGGACAGAACAAGAGACCCAGTACTTC; abundance: NA; d_gene: TRBD1; j_gene: TRBJ2-5; len: 17; v_gene: TRBV5-1
CDR3aa: CARGDRNSPLHF; CDR3nt: TGTGCCAGGGGGGACAGAAATTCACCCCTCCACTTT; abundance: NA; d_gene: TRBD1; j_gene: TRBJ1-6; len: 12; v_gene: TRBV27
CDR3aa: CASSFRTGASSYEQYF; CDR3nt: TGTGCCAGCAGTTTCCGGACAGGGGCGAGCTCCTACGAGCAGTACTTC; abundance: NA; d_gene: TRBD1; j_gene: TRBJ2-7; len: 16; v_gene: TRBV6-5
CDR3aa: CASSAGQVNSPLHF; CDR3nt: TGTGCCAGCAGCGCGGGACAGGTCAATTCACCCCTCCACTTT; abundance: NA; d_gene: TRBD1; j_gene: TRBJ1-6; len: 14; v_gene: TRBV7-2
CDR3aa: CASSPQIPPYGYTF; CDR3nt: TGCGCCAGCAGCCCGCAGATTCCCCCCTATGGCTACACCTTC; abundance: NA; d_gene: NA; j_gene: TRBJ1-2; len: 14; v_gene: TRBV4-1
CDR3aa: CASGEGQGTRNLYF; CDR3nt: TGTGCCAGCGGGGAGGGACAGGGGACGCGAAATCTGTACTTC; abundance: NA; d_gene: TRBD1; j_gene: TRBJ2-7; len: 14; v_gene: TRBV6-1
CDR3aa: CASSAQGMNTEAFF; CDR3nt: TGTGCCAGCAGTGCACAGGGGATGAACACTGAAGCTTTCTTT; abundance: few; d_gene: TRBD1; j_gene: TRBJ1-1; len: 14; v_gene: TRBV25-1
CDR3aa: CASSAGGAANTEAFF; CDR3nt: TGCGCCAGCAGCGCCGGCGGGGCGGCGAACACTGAAGCTTTCTTT; abundance: NA; d_gene: NA; j_gene: TRBJ1-1; len: 15; v_gene: TRBV5-1
CDR3aa: CASGPGQPYNSPLHF; CDR3nt: TGTGCCAGCGGGCCGGGACAGCCTTATAATTCACCCCTCCACTTT; abundance: NA; d_gene: TRBD1; j_gene: TRBJ1-6; len: 15; v_gene: TRBV9
CDR3aa: CASSEYPDNYGYTF; CDR3nt: TGTGCCAGCAGTGAATATCCAGATAACTATGGCTACACCTTC; abundance: few; d_gene: NA; j_gene: TRBJ1-2; len: 14; v_gene: TRBV25-1
CDR3aa: CASSMGDIGTEQYF; CDR3nt: TGTGCCAGTAGTATGGGGGACATTGGAACCGAGCAGTACTTC; abundance: NA; d_gene: NA; j_gene: TRBJ2-7; len: 14; v_gene: TRBV19
CDR3aa: CASTRDRNTEAFF; CDR3nt: TGTGCCAGTACCAGGGACAGGAACACTGAAGCTTTCTTT; abundance: NA; d_gene: TRBD1; j_gene: TRBJ1-1; len: 13; v_gene: TRBV19
CDR3aa: CASSSTGTGGFGYTF; CDR3nt: TGTGCCAGCAGCTCAACCGGGACAGGGGGATTTGGCTACACCTTC; abundance: NA; d_gene: TRBD1; j_gene: TRBJ1-2; len: 15; v_gene: TRBV5-6
CDR3aa: CASSPPAGKVTEAFF; CDR3nt: TGTGCCAGCAGTCCCCCTGCAGGGAAAGTCACTGAAGCTTTCTTT; abundance: NA; d_gene: NA; j_gene: TRBJ1-1; len: 15; v_gene: TRBV6-6
CDR3aa: CASSLVSGRELFF; CDR3nt: TGTGCCAGCAGCTTAGTTTCTGGCCGGGAGCTGTTTTTT; abundance: NA; d_gene: NA; j_gene: TRBJ2-2; len: 13; v_gene: TRBV7-8
CDR3aa: CASSKDREGEGPKNIQYF; CDR3nt: TGTGCCAGCAGCAAAGATCGTGAAGGGGAGGGTCCCAAAAACATTCAGTACTTC; abundance: NA; d_gene: NA; j_gene: TRBJ2-4; len: 18; v_gene: TRBV21-1
CDR3aa: CASSQTRTTRGGYTF; CDR3nt: TGCGCCAGCAGCCAGACACGGACTACGAGGGGTGGCTACACCTTC; abundance: NA; d_gene: NA; j_gene: TRBJ1-2; len: 15; v_gene: TRBV5-1
CDR3aa: CASSEGTGYGYTF; CDR3nt: TGTGCCAGCAGTGAAGGGACAGGATATGGCTACACCTTC; abundance: once; d_gene: TRBD1; j_gene: TRBJ1-2; len: 13; v_gene: TRBV2
CDR3aa: CASSSRTATEAFF; CDR3nt: TGTGCCAGCAGTTCCAGGACTGCCACTGAAGCTTTCTTT; abundance: NA; d_gene: NA; j_gene: TRBJ1-1; len: 13; v_gene: TRBV6-1
CDR3aa: CASSISPDRGRTEAFF; CDR3nt: TGTGCCAGTAGTATCAGTCCGGACAGGGGGCGAACTGAAGCTTTCTTT; abundance: NA; d_gene: TRBD1; j_gene: TRBJ1-1; len: 16; v_gene: TRBV19
CDR3aa: CSVYGPSGEQYF; CDR3nt: TGCAGCGTTTACGGACCTTCGGGGGAGCAGTACTTC; abundance: once; d_gene: NA; j_gene: TRBJ2-5; len: 12; v_gene: TRBV29-1
CDR3aa: CASSSRQTLTF; CDR3nt: TGTGCCAGCAGCTCGCGACAGACCTTGACTTTC; abundance: NA; d_gene: NA; j_gene: TRBJ2-6; len: 11; v_gene: TRBV7-9
CDR3aa: CASSEPGTSAYGYTF; CDR3nt: TGTGCCAGCAGTGAGCCTGGGACTTCGGCCTATGGCTACACCTTC; abundance: NA; d_gene: NA; j_gene: TRBJ1-2; len: 15; v_gene: TRBV25-1
CDR3aa: CASSPYLTDTQYF; CDR3nt: TGTGCCAGCTCACCCTACCTCACAGATACGCAGTATTTT; abundance: NA; d_gene: NA; j_gene: TRBJ2-3; len: 13; v_gene: TRBV18
CDR3aa: CASGPDRGGKTEAFF; CDR3nt: TGTGCTAGTGGTCCGGACAGGGGAGGAAAAACTGAAGCTTTCTTT; abundance: NA; d_gene: TRBD1; j_gene: TRBJ1-1; len: 15; v_gene: TRBV12-5
CDR3aa: CASSSGRQGVYGYTF; CDR3nt: TGTGCCAGCAGCTCGGGGCGACAGGGAGTCTATGGCTACACCTTC; abundance: NA; d_gene: TRBD1; j_gene: TRBJ1-2; len: 15; v_gene: TRBV7-2